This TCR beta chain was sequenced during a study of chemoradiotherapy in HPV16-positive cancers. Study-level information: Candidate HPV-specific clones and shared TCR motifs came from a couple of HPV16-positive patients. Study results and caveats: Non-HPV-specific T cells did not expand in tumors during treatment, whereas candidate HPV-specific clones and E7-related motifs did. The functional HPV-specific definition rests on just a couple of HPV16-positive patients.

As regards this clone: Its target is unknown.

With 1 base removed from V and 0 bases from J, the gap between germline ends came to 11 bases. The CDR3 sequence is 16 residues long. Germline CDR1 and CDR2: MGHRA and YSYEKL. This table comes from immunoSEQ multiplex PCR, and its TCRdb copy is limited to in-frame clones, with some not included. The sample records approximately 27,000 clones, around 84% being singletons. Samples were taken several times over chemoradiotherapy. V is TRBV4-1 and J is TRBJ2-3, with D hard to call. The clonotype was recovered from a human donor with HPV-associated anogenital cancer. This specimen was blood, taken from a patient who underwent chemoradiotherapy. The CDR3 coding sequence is TGCGCCAGCAGCCAAGTGTGGAGTACTAGCACAGATACGCAGTATTTT. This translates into CASSQVWSTSTDTQYF.